This TCR beta chain is from a study of T cells expressing NK-cell markers. TCRdb re-called the 5' RACE reads; one entry per CDR3 protein, DNA not given. This sample's clone table lists a few hundred thousand distinct CDR3 sequences. This CDR3 is 17 amino acids long. The germline CDR1 and CDR2 sequences are LNHNV and YYDKDF (reference sequence). The gene calls are TRBV15 and TRBJ2-5; TCRdb indicates TRBD1, and absent DNA this call remains unverified. The sequence was collected from a man younger than 30 in good health. Sequenced input: blood T cells: a sorted CD56 or NKG2C T cell subset, CD4+ or CD8+ T cells, or bulk PBMC T cells (not recorded which). CDR3 protein: CATSRDTFEGGPKTQYF.